This T cell receptor (beta chain) was captured by sequencing in a study of T cells in Graves' hyperthyroidism and ophthalmopathy. TCR beta CDR3 regions were amplified from RNA transcripts. The HTBI set primed first-round TCR CDR3 RT-PCR. TCRdb reanalysed the multiplex PCR reads using MiXCR and keeps one entry per CDR3 protein. The sample lists about 610,000 distinct CDR3 sequences, roughly 16% occurring once. Study observations and caveats: By a 13 V-J model, ophthalmopathy was set apart from stable hyperthyroidism.

Ophthalmopathy patients all had a Clinical Activity Score of at least 3, a NOSPECS grade of at least 4 and disease under 3 months old. Diagnoses were established using clinical symptoms, serum thyroxine and TRAb, thyroid ultrasound and orbital computed tomography. The PBMCs had their origin in roughly 9.4 ml of fresh peripheral blood. The CDR3 has 12 residues. V gave up 2 bases and J gave up 6 bases; unmatched junction bases: 1. CDR1 and CDR2 from the germline V gene are KGHSH and LQKENI. This clonotype was counted between two and nine times. The antigen remains unidentified. The TCR sequence derives from a woman aged 40 to 50 with Graves' ophthalmopathy. The J gene is TRBJ2-7, the V gene TRBV18, with 7 bases matching TRBD1. The specimen sequenced was blood. In nucleotides, the CDR3 is TGTGCCAGCTCACCATACAGGGGCGAGCAGTACTTC. Residues: CASSPYRGEQYF.